The sequence of this TCR beta chain was determined in a study of OX40 agonist ivuxolimab in advanced cancers. Profiling relied on immunoSEQ multiplex PCR, and the TCRdb table lists in-frame clones only, not all of them. This sample carries some 82,000 clones, about 91% of them seen once, and the ten largest clones take roughly 2%. The CDR3 has 14 amino acids. Germline V gene data show CDR1 as SEHNR and CDR2 as FQNEAQ (reference sequence). Trimming removed 5 bases from V and 4 bases from J, with 14 bases in between. The origin of this receptor is an adult with an advanced solid tumor such as melanoma, head and neck, liver or kidney cancer. This chain uses TRBV7-9 with TRBJ1-1; a possible D gene is TRBD1 (6 bases). Sequences were derived from CD4+ or CD8+ T cells sorted from blood, sampled in a trial of the OX40 agonist ivuxolimab. CDR3 loop: CASSPRGGSTEAFF. CDR3 nucleotide sequence: TGTGCCAGCAGCCCAAGGGGGGGGAGCACTGAAGCTTTCTTT.